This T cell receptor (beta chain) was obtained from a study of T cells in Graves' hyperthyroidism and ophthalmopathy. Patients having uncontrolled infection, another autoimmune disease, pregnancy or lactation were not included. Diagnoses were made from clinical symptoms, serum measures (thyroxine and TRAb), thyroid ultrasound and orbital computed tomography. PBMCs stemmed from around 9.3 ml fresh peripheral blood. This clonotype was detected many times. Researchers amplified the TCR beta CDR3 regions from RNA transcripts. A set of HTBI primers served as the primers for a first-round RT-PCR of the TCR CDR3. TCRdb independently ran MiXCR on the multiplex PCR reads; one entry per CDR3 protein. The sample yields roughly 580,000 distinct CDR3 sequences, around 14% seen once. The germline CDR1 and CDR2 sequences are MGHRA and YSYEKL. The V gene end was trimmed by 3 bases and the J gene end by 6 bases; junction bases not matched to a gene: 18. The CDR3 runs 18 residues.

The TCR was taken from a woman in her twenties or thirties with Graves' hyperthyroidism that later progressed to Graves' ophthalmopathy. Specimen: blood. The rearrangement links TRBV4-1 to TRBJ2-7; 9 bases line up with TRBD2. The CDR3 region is CASSHNVVWAGGSLEQYF. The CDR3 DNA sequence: TGCGCCAGCAGCCACAACGTGGTTTGGGCGGGAGGGTCACTCGAGCAGTACTTC.